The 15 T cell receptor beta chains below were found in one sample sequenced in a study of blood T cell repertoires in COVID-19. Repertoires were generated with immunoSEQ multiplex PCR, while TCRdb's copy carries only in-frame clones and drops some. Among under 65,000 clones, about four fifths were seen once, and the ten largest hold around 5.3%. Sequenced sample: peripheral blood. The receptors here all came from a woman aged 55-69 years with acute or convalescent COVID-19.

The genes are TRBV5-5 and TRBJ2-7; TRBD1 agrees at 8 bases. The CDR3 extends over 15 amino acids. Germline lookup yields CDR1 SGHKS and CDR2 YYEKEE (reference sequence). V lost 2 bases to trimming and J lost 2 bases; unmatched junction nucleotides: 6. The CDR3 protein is CASSFLDRDPYEQYF. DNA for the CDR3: TGTGCCAGCAGCTTCCTGGACAGGGACCCCTACGAGCAGTACTTC.

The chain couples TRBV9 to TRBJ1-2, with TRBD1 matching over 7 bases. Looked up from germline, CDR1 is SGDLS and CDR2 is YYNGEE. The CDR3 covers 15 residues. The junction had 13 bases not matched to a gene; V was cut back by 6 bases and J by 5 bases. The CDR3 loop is CASNPIAGGLYGYTF. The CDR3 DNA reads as TGTGCCAGCAACCCAATAGCAGGGGGTCTATATGGCTACACCTTC.

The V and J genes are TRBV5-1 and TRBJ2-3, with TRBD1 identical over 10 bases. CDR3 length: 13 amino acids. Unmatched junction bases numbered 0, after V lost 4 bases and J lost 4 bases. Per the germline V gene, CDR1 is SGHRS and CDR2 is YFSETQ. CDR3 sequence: CASSGQGADTQYF. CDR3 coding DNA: TGCGCCAGCAGCGGACAGGGGGCAGATACGCAGTATTTT. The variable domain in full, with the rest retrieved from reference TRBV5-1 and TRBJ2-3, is KAGVTQTPRYLIKTRGQQVTLSCSPISGHRSVSWYQQTPGQGLQFLFEYFSETQRNKGNFPGRFSGRQFSNSRSEMNVSTLELGDSALYLCASSGQGADTQYFGPGTRLTVL.

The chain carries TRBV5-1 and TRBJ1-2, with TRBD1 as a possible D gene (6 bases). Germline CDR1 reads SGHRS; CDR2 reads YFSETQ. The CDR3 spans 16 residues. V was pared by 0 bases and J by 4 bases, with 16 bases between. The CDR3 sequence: CASSLVGADTGYGYTF. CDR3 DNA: TGCGCCAGCAGCTTGGTGGGGGCAGACACAGGCTATGGCTACACCTTC. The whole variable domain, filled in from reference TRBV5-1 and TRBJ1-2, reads KAGVTQTPRYLIKTRGQQVTLSCSPISGHRSVSWYQQTPGQGLQFLFEYFSETQRNKGNFPGRFSGRQFSNSRSEMNVSTLELGDSALYLCASSLVGADTGYGYTFGSGTRLTVV.

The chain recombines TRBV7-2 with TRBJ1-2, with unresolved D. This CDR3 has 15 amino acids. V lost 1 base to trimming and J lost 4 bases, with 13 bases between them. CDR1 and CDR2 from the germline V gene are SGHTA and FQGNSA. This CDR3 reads CASSLDRSVAYGYTF. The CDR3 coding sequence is TGTGCCAGCAGCTTAGATCGCTCAGTCGCCTATGGCTACACCTTC.

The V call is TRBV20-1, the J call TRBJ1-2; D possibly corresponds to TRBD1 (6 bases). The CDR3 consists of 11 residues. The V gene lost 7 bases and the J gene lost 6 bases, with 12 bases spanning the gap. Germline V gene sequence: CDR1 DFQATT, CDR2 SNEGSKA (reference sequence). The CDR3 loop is CSGGTPDGYTF. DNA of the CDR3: TGCAGTGGAGGGACACCAGATGGCTACACCTTC.

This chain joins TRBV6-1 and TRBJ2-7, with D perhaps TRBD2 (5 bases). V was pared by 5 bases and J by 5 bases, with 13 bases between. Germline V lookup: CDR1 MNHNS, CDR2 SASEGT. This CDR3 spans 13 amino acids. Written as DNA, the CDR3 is TGTGCCAGCAGTTTCTACACACTAGACGAGCAGTACTTC. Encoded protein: CASSFYTLDEQYF.

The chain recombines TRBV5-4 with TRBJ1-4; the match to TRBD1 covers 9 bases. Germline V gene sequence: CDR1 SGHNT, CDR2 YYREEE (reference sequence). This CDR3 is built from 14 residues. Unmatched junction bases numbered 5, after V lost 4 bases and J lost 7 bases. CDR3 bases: TGTGCCAGCAGCCCGACAGGGGGAAGTGAAAAACTGTTTTTT. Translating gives CASSPTGGSEKLFF.

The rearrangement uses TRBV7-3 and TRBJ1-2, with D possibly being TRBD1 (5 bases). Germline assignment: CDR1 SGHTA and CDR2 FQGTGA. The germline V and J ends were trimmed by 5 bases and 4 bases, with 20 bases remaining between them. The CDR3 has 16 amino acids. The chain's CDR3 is CASSPTPDSLIYGYTF. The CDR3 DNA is TGTGCCAGCAGCCCGACCCCAGACAGCTTAATCTATGGCTACACCTTC.

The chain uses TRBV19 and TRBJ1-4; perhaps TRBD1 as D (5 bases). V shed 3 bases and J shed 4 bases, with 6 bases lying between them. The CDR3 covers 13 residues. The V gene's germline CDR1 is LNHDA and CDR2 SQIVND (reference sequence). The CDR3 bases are TGTGCCAGTAGTATGGGGGGTAATGAAAAACTGTTTTTT. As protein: CASSMGGNEKLFF.

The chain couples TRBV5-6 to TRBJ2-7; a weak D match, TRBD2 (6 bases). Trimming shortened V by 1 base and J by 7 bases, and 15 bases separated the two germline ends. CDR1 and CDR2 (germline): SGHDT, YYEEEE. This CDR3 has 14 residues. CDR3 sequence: CASSLSRGTPEQYF. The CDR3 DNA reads TGTGCCAGCAGCTTGTCCCGGGGGACTCCTGAGCAGTACTTC.

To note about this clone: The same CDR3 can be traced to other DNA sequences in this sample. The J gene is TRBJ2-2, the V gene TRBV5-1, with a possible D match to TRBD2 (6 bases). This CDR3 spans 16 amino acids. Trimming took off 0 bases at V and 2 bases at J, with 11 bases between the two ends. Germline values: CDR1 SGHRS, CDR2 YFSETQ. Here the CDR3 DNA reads TGCGCCAGCAGCTTGGAGTCGGGAGTAAACACCGGGGAGCTGTTTTTT. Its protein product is CASSLESGVNTGELFF.

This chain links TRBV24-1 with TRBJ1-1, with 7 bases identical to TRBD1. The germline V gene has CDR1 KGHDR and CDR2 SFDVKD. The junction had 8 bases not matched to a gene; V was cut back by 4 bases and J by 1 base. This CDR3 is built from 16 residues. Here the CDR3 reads CATSDRRQGSNTEAFF. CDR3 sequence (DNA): TGTGCCACCAGTGACAGAAGACAGGGTTCGAACACTGAAGCTTTCTTT.

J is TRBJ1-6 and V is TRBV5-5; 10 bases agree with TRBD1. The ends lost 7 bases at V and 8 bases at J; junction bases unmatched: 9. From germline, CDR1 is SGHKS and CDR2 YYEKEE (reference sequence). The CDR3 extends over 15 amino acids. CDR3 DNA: TGTGCCAGCGGGTCGACAGGGGGCAGTTATTCACCCCTCCACTTT. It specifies CASGSTGGSYSPLHF.

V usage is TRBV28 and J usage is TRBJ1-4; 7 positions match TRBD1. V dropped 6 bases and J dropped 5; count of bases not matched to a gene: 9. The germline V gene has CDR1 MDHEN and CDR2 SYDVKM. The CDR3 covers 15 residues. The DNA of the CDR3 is TGTGCCAGCAGATCTGACAGGGTACAAAATGAAAAACTGTTTTTT. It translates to CASRSDRVQNEKLFF.